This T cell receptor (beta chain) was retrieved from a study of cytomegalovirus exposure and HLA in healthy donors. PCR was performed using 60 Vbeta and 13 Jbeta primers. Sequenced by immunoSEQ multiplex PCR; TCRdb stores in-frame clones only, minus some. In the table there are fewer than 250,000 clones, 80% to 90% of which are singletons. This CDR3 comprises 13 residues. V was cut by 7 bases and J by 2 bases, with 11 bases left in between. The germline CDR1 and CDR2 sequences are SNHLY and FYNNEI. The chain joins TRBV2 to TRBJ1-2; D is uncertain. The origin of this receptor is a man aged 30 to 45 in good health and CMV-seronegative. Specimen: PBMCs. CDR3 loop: CASIVDTNYGYTF. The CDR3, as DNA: TGTGCCAGCATCGTTGACACGAACTATGGCTACACCTTC. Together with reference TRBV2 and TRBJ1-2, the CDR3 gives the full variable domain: EPEVTQTPSHQVTQMGQEVILRCVPISNHLYFYWYRQILGQKVEFLVSFYNNEISEKSEIFDDQFSVERPDGSNFTLKIRSTKLEDSAMYFCASIVDTNYGYTFGSGTRLTVV.